The 10 T cell receptor beta chains reported below all come from one sample, sequenced in a study of blood T cells in healthy people across ages. A second PCR, run for about 7 to 11 cycles, used a sample-barcoded 5' primer plus a J-beta primer mix. TCRdb fed the 5' RACE reads into MiXCR, producing one record per CDR3 protein. This table holds 1 million or so distinct CDR3 sequences, 45% found once. Sequencing was carried out using blood. The receptors originated from a woman aged 55 to 70 in good health.

Regarding this clonotype: One end of the junction does not line up with germline, which may come from a read error. CDR3 DNA sequence: TGTGCCAGCACCCAAGGGGCAGGGTCCTACGAGCAGTACTTC. Amino acid sequence: CASTQGAGSYEQYF. This chain uses TRBV14 with TRBJ2-7, with D possibly matching TRBD1 (5 bases). Germline lookup yields CDR1 SGHDN and CDR2 FVKESK. This CDR3 has 14 residues.

The chain carries TRBV7-9 and TRBJ2-7; the D call may be TRBD1 or TRBD2 (5 bases each). This CDR3 spans 15 amino acids. Germline loops: CDR1 SEHNR, CDR2 FQNEAQ (reference sequence). The ends were cut back, 0 bases at V and 3 bases at J, with 12 bases in the middle. Here the CDR3 DNA reads TGTGCCAGCAGCTTAGCCCAGGGAGCCCTCTACGAGCAGTACTTC. It specifies CASSLAQGALYEQYF.

This rearrangement joins TRBV13 to TRBJ2-7; D is ambiguous. V lost 5 bases to trimming and J lost 2 bases, with 19 bases between them. CDR1 PRHDT and CDR2 FYEKMQ come from the germline V gene (reference sequence). This CDR3 spans 16 amino acids. The DNA for the CDR3 is TGTGCCAGCAGCCCCCCCGGGCCGGGTAGGGCCTACGAGCAGTACTTC. Translation: CASSPPGPGRAYEQYF.

This clonotype was recorded only once. J is TRBJ2-3 and V is TRBV10-3; D might be TRBD1 (6 bases). The CDR3 consists of 15 residues. CDR1 is ENHRY and CDR2 is SYGVKD in the germline V gene. Trimming left V 2 bases short and J 6 bases short, with 15 bases between. The CDR3 spells CAISEPTGSFDTQYF. The DNA for the CDR3 is TGTGCCATCAGTGAGCCAACAGGGTCGTTTGATACGCAGTATTTT.

This chain joins TRBV6-5 and TRBJ2-7; no definite D call. Per germline, CDR1 MNHEY and CDR2 SVGAGI. Trimming took off 6 bases at V and 6 bases at J, with 15 bases between the two ends. This CDR3 contains 13 residues. The CDR3 is CASSLYQKAEQYF. The CDR3 DNA is TGTGCCAGCAGCCTTTATCAGAAGGCCGAGCAGTACTTC.

The chain combines TRBV7-9 with TRBJ2-5; D is possibly TRBD2 (5 bases). In germline, CDR1 is SEHNR, CDR2 FQNEAQ (reference sequence). The CDR3 has 15 residues. Trimming cost V 5 bases and J 0 bases, with 13 bases left between them. In nucleotides, the CDR3 is TGTGCCAGCAGCGGAGGACCCGTGTACCAAGAGACCCAGTACTTC. Its protein is CASSGGPVYQETQYF.

This chain links TRBV29-1 with TRBJ2-1, with unresolved D. Trimming pared 6 bases from V and 10 bases from J, leaving 10 bases between. CDR3 size: 10 residues. Germline-derived CDR1 and CDR2 are SQVTM and ANQGSEA. The CDR3 region has the DNA TGCAGCGTCGGAAAAGCCGAGCAGTTCTTC. Translating it yields CSVGKAEQFF.

This rearrangement joins TRBV12-3 or TRBV12-4 to TRBJ2-2; D ambiguous. Trimming shortened V by 3 bases and J by 5 bases, and 16 bases separated the two germline ends. The CDR3 is made up of 16 amino acids. The CDR3 loop is CASSFPPEERTGELFF. The CDR3 bases are TGTGCCAGCAGTTTCCCGCCGGAAGAAAGGACCGGGGAGCTGTTTTTT.

This rearrangement joins TRBV20-1 to TRBJ2-7; D is tentatively TRBD1 or TRBD2 (5 bases each). This CDR3 region has 12 residues. Germline-derived CDR1 and CDR2 are DFQATT and SNEGSKA (reference sequence). V lost 3 bases to trimming and J lost 1 base, with 7 bases between them. The CDR3 is CSASGGSYEQYF. The DNA of the CDR3 is TGCAGTGCTAGTGGGGGATCCTACGAGCAGTACTTC.

There are a few counts of this clonotype. V and J are TRBV3-1 and TRBJ1-1; tentative D call: TRBD1 (5 bases). V shed 4 bases and J shed 4 bases, with 13 bases lying between them. Germline V gene sequence: CDR1 LGHDT, CDR2 YNNKEL (reference sequence). This CDR3 comprises 14 residues. The CDR3 DNA reads as TGTGCCAGCAGCCCCTCCCACGGGGGCACTGAAGCTTTCTTT. Its protein is CASSPSHGGTEAFF.